The 28 T cell receptor beta chains presented below share a single source sample, sequenced in a study of shared clonotypes between healthy human individuals. The method was immunoSEQ multiplex PCR; TCRdb's version includes in-frame clones alone and lacks a portion of them. This sample has a few million clones, with approximately 94% found just once. Sequenced: naive CD4+ T cells sorted from blood. The sample's subset: CD45RA+ positively selected. All receptors come from a man between 18 and 35 years old in good health.

This clone came up once. The rearrangement links TRBV5-1 to TRBJ2-1, with TRBD1 matching 7 bases. The J segment lost 2 bases and the V segment lost 0 bases, leaving 8 bases of the junction unmatched. CDR1 and CDR2 from the germline V gene are SGHRS and YFSETQ. The CDR3 spans 17 residues. The CDR3 loop reads CASSLAFTGVAYNEQFF. The DNA for the CDR3 is TGCGCCAGCAGCTTGGCCTTTACAGGGGTGGCCTACAATGAGCAGTTCTTC. The whole variable domain, remainder taken from reference TRBV5-1 and TRBJ2-1, is KAGVTQTPRYLIKTRGQQVTLSCSPISGHRSVSWYQQTPGQGLQFLFEYFSETQRNKGNFPGRFSGRQFSNSRSEMNVSTLELGDSALYLCASSLAFTGVAYNEQFFGPGTRLTVL.

The V and J genes are TRBV6-1 and TRBJ2-5; D is uncertain. The germline V gene encodes CDR1 MNHNS and CDR2 SASEGT. This CDR3 has 13 residues. The V end was cut by 2 bases, the J end by 4 bases, with 8 bases between. CDR3 loop: CASSETPGETQYF. The CDR3 region has the DNA TGTGCCAGCAGTGAAACCCCTGGAGAGACCCAGTACTTC.

The chain is built from TRBV10-3 and TRBJ2-2; the match to TRBD1 covers 8 bases. The CDR3 extends over 12 amino acids. V lost 2 bases, J lost 13 bases, and 3 bases stayed unmatched. Germline loops: CDR1 ENHRY, CDR2 SYGVKD. CDR3 in DNA: TGTGCCATCAGTGAGGGACAGGGCTGGCTGTTTTTT. Translation: CAISEGQGWLFF.

The chain has TRBV6-5 and TRBJ1-1, with 7 bases identical to TRBD1. Germline assignment: CDR1 MNHEY and CDR2 SVGAGI. The CDR3 consists of 15 residues. The ends lost 4 bases at V and 1 base at J; junction bases unmatched: 6. Here the CDR3 DNA reads TGTGCCAGCAGTTCTCGACAGGGAACGAACACTGAAGCTTTCTTT. Translating gives CASSSRQGTNTEAFF.

This chain joins TRBV19 and TRBJ2-7; 8 bases map to TRBD1. The CDR3 covers 15 residues. Trimming removed 6 bases from V and 3 bases from J; junction bases left unmatched: 10. Germline V CDR1 and CDR2: LNHDA, SQIVND (reference sequence). As DNA, the CDR3 is TGTGCCAGTAGGCTTACCGGGACAGGTATCTACGAGCAGTACTTC. It codes for CASRLTGTGIYEQYF.

This clone was seen just once. This rearrangement joins TRBV18 to TRBJ2-2; D unresolved. The CDR3 totals 13 residues. Germline V CDR1 and CDR2: KGHSH, LQKENI. Trimming removed 5 bases from V and 6 bases from J, with 10 bases in between. The CDR3 DNA reads TGTGCCAGCTCAAATGATCCCCCCGGGGAGCTGTTTTTT. Protein product: CASSNDPPGELFF.

Notes on this clone: Within the sample, other DNA sequences also encode this same CDR3. V gene TRBV5-1 combines with J gene TRBJ1-5, with TRBD1 identical over 9 bases. CDR3 size: 14 residues. Germline lookup yields CDR1 SGHRS and CDR2 YFSETQ. Trimming cost V 4 bases and J 7 bases; bases outside gene matches: 6. The CDR3 nucleotides read TGCGCCAGCAGCCCGGGACAGGGCTTCCAGCCCCAGCATTTT. Translating it yields CASSPGQGFQPQHF.

This chain links TRBV5-3 with TRBJ1-2; 7 positions match TRBD1. TRBV5-3 is placed among ORFs of uncertain function. CDR3 length equals 14 residues. Trimming at V came to 1 base and at J to 3 bases, leaving 3 bases not matched to a gene. CDR3 region: CARSLTGAHYGYTF. In DNA form, the CDR3 reads TGTGCCAGAAGCTTGACAGGGGCCCACTATGGCTACACCTTC.

This clone was recorded only once. V and J are TRBV10-3 and TRBJ2-3; D is undetermined. This CDR3 is built from 15 residues. Germline CDR1 ENHRY, CDR2 SYGVKD. The V end was cut by 3 bases, the J end by 0 bases, with 10 bases between. The CDR3 sequence: CAISDGGASTDTQYF. In DNA, the CDR3 is TGTGCCATCAGTGATGGCGGAGCTAGCACAGATACGCAGTATTTT.

The rearrangement uses TRBV11-2 and TRBJ2-2; the D gene is possibly TRBD1 (6 bases). Trimming removed 5 bases at V and 4 bases at J, with 26 bases between. CDR3 length: 19 residues. CDR1 and CDR2 (germline): SGHAT, FQNNGV. This CDR3 reads CASSPRRTPTGWGTGELFF. The CDR3, as DNA: TGTGCCAGCAGCCCGAGAAGAACGCCTACAGGGTGGGGCACCGGGGAGCTGTTTTTT.

V and J are TRBV15 and TRBJ2-3; the D gene could be TRBD1 or TRBD2 (6 bases each). Trimming removed 1 base from V and 2 bases from J, with 22 bases in between. The germline V gene has CDR1 LNHNV and CDR2 YYDKDF (reference sequence). CDR3 length: 19 amino acids. CDR3 DNA: TGTGCCACCAGCAGAGCCCCGCGAGGAGGGGCAGGGGCCACAGATACGCAGTATTTT. Its translation: CATSRAPRGGAGATDTQYF.

V is TRBV30 and J is TRBJ2-7, with a possible D match to TRBD2 (7 bases). The germline V gene encodes CDR1 GTSNPN and CDR2 SVGIG (reference sequence). Trimming pared 6 bases from V and 0 bases from J, leaving 18 bases between. This CDR3 is 15 amino acids long. The CDR3 loop is CACDRGAVSSYEQYF. CDR3 nucleotides: TGTGCCTGCGATCGGGGGGCGGTAAGCTCCTACGAGCAGTACTTC.

This chain links TRBV27 with TRBJ2-4, with D perhaps matching TRBD2 (5 bases). Germline CDR1 and CDR2: MNHEY and SMNVEV (reference sequence). V was clipped by 9 bases and J by 2 bases, with 8 bases between them. CDR3 length: 12 amino acids. The CDR3 here is CARAGTKNIQYF. In DNA form, the CDR3 reads TGTGCCAGAGCCGGGACCAAAAACATTCAGTACTTC.

The chain carries TRBV2 and TRBJ2-7; the D is unclear. The CDR3 covers 14 residues. V lost 7 bases to trimming and J lost 3 bases, with 16 bases between them. Looked up from germline, CDR1 is SNHLY and CDR2 is FYNNEI. CDR3 protein: CASTPVRPLYEQYF. In DNA, the CDR3 is TGTGCCAGCACCCCGGTGCGGCCACTCTACGAGCAGTACTTC.

The gene calls are TRBV2 and TRBJ2-1; 7 bases fit TRBD2. Germline V gene sequence: CDR1 SNHLY, CDR2 FYNNEI. V was clipped by 3 bases and J by 14 bases; unmatched bases: 7. There are 12 residues in the CDR3. Here the CDR3 reads CASSDSSGREFF. CDR3 in DNA: TGTGCCAGCAGTGACAGTTCGGGGAGGGAGTTCTTC.

The chain recombines TRBV18 with TRBJ2-1; no clear D. CDR3 length equals 14 residues. V was trimmed by 3 bases and J by 2 bases, leaving 8 bases between them. Germline V gene lookup returns CDR1 KGHSH and CDR2 LQKENI. CDR3 DNA sequence: TGTGCCAGCTCACCCTTGCAACCCTACAATGAGCAGTTCTTC. This gives the protein CASSPLQPYNEQFF. Full variable domain (remainder filled in from reference TRBV18 and TRBJ2-1): NAGVMQNPRHLVRRRGQEARLRCSPMKGHSHVYWYRQLPEEGLKFMVYLQKENIIDESGMPKERFSAEFPKEGPSILRIQQVVRGDSAAYFCASSPLQPYNEQFFGPGTRLTVL.

The chain links TRBV30 to TRBJ2-2, with 9 bases aligning to TRBD2. The CDR3 spans 14 residues. The ends lost 8 bases at V and 7 bases at J; junction bases unmatched: 11. CDR1 and CDR2 from the germline V gene are GTSNPN and SVGIG (reference sequence). The DNA of the CDR3 is TGTGCCGCGAACCAGGGACTAGCAGGCGGGGAGCTGTTTTTT. It yields the protein CAANQGLAGGELFF.

V is TRBV6-5 and J is TRBJ1-2; D unclear. Germline V lookup: CDR1 MNHEY, CDR2 SVGAGI. The ends were cut back, 6 bases at V and 4 bases at J, with 9 bases in the middle. CDR3 length: 12 amino acids. CDR3 nucleotides: TGTGCCAGCAGGGATACAGCCTATGGCTACACCTTC. Translating gives CASRDTAYGYTF.

The chain joins TRBV7-8 to TRBJ2-3; the match to TRBD1 covers 7 bases. Unmatched junction bases numbered 5, after V lost 5 bases and J lost 3 bases. The CDR3 has 14 amino acids. The germline CDR1 and CDR2 sequences are SGHVS and FQNEAQ. This chain's CDR3 is CASSPHRGTDTQYF. The DNA of the CDR3 is TGTGCCAGCAGCCCCCACAGGGGTACAGATACGCAGTATTTT.

To note about this clone: Distinct nucleotide sequences in the sample also encode this CDR3. This chain uses TRBV6-5 with TRBJ1-5; TRBD1 might be the D (5 bases). Trimming shortened V by 2 bases and J by 7 bases, and 9 bases separated the two germline ends. Germline loops: CDR1 MNHEY, CDR2 SVGAGI. The CDR3 extends over 13 amino acids. The CDR3 DNA follows: TGTGCCAGCAGTTACACCAGGGACCAGCCCCAGCATTTT. Encoded protein: CASSYTRDQPQHF.

The gene calls are TRBV6-5 and TRBJ2-7, with D perhaps matching TRBD1 or TRBD2 (5 bases each). The ends were cut back, 4 bases at V and 4 bases at J, with 17 bases in the middle. The CDR3 length is 15 residues. CDR1 and CDR2 (germline): MNHEY, SVGAGI. The DNA of the CDR3 is TGTGCCAGCAGTTCGCCGGGGCAGGGATTATACGAGCAGTACTTC. This translates into CASSSPGQGLYEQYF.

The chain links TRBV4-3 to TRBJ2-7; no clear D. Germline CDR1 LGHNA, CDR2 YSLEER. The CDR3 is made up of 14 amino acids. Deletions cut 1 base from V and 2 bases from J, with 9 bases between. The CDR3 loop reads CASSQVGFAYEQYF. Here the CDR3 DNA reads TGCGCCAGCAGCCAAGTGGGTTTTGCCTACGAGCAGTACTTC.

This clone was counted a single time. The chain is built from TRBV10-3 and TRBJ2-7, with D perhaps TRBD2 (5 bases). There are 13 residues in the CDR3. Looked up from germline, CDR1 is ENHRY and CDR2 is SYGVKD. Trimming removed 2 bases from V and 4 bases from J, with 9 bases in between. The CDR3 coding sequence is TGTGCCATCAGTGAGGTAATAGCGTACGAGCAGTACTTC. It codes for CAISEVIAYEQYF.

Details on this clone: The identical CDR3 is also encoded by other nucleotide sequences in the sample. The V gene is TRBV9, the J gene TRBJ2-3; D call uncertain. Looked up from germline, CDR1 is SGDLS and CDR2 is YYNGEE. The CDR3 has 13 amino acids. Trimming took off 5 bases at V and 1 base at J, with 8 bases between the two ends. The CDR3 protein is CASSVFGTDTQYF. CDR3 sequence (DNA): TGTGCCAGCAGTGTTTTTGGCACAGATACGCAGTATTTT.

The chain employs TRBV7-8 and TRBJ1-1; D is ambiguous. The V end lost 3 bases, the J end lost 1 base, and 6 bases lay between the germline ends. Germline CDR1 SGHVS, CDR2 FQNEAQ. The CDR3 spans 13 residues. The CDR3 DNA reads as TGTGCCAGCAGCTTGGTCAAGAACACTGAAGCTTTCTTT. Its protein product is CASSLVKNTEAFF.

A remark on this clone: Other DNA sequences in this specimen translate into the identical CDR3. The chain uses TRBV11-2 and TRBJ1-3; unclear D gene. V dropped 5 bases and J dropped 0 bases, with 5 bases sitting between them. This CDR3 spans 13 amino acids. CDR1 is SGHAT and CDR2 is FQNNGV in the germline V gene. The CDR3 loop is CASSPSSGNTIYF. The CDR3 nucleotides are TGTGCCAGCAGCCCTTCCTCTGGAAACACCATATATTTT.

The rearrangement joins TRBV5-4 to TRBJ2-1; TRBD2 is a possible D gene (5 bases). Between the trimmed V and J ends, which lost 3 bases and 8 bases, there was a span of 15 bases. The CDR3 is made up of 14 amino acids. Germline V gives CDR1 SGHNT, CDR2 YYREEE (reference sequence). The CDR3 region is CASSYGLDRDEQFF. CDR3 coding DNA: TGTGCCAGCAGCTATGGACTTGATCGGGATGAGCAGTTCTTC.

In DNA, the CDR3 is TGTGCCAGCAGTTTTTCCGGGATCCCGGCTAATGAAAAACTGTTTTTT. This encodes CASSFSGIPANEKLFF. This chain joins TRBV28 and TRBJ1-4; D gene ambiguous. The CDR3 is made up of 16 amino acids. Between the trimmed V and J ends, which lost 3 bases and 3 bases, there was a span of 14 bases. Per germline, CDR1 MDHEN and CDR2 SYDVKM.